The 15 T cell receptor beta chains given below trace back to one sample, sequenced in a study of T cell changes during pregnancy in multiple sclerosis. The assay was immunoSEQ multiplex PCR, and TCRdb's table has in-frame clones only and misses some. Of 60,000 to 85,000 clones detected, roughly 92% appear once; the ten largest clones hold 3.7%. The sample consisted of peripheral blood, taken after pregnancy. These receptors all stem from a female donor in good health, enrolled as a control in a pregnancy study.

CDR3 sequence (DNA): TGTGCCAGTAGTAAAGCTCGCAGGGGCGGGGAGCTGTTTTTT. Its translation: CASSKARRGGELFF. This chain joins TRBV19 and TRBJ2-2, with D possibly matching TRBD1 (6 bases). Trimming cost V 4 bases and J 7 bases, with 13 bases left between them. Germline CDR1 reads LNHDA; CDR2 reads SQIVND (reference sequence). The CDR3 sequence is 14 residues long.

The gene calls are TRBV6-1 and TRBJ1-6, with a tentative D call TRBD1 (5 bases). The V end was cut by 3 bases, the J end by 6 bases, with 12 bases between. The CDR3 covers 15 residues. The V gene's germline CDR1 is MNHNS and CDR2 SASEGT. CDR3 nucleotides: TGTGCCAGCAGTGATTACAGGACCTTTAATTCACCCCTCCACTTT. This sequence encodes CASSDYRTFNSPLHF.

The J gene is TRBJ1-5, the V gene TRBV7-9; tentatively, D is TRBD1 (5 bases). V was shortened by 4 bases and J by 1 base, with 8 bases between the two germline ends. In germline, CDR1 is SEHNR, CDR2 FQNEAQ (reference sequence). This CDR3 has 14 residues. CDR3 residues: CASSWGLSNQPQHF. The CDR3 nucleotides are TGTGCCAGCAGCTGGGGACTCAGCAATCAGCCCCAGCATTTT.

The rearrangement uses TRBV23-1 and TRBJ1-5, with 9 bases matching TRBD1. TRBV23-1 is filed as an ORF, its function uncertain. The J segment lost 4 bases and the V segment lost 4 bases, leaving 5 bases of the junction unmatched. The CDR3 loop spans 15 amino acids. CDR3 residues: CASSLRDRENQPQHF. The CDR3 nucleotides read TGCGCCAGCAGTCTCCGGGACAGGGAAAATCAGCCCCAGCATTTT.

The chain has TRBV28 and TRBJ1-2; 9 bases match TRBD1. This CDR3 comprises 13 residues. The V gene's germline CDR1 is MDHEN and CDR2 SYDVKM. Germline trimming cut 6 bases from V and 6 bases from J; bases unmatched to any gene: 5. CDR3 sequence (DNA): TGTGCCAGCAGGAAGACAGGGGGAAATGGCTACACCTTC. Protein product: CASRKTGGNGYTF.

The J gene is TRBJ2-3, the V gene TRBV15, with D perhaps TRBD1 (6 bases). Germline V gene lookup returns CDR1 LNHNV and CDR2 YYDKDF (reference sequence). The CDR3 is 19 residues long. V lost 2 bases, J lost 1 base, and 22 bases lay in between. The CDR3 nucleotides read TGTGCCACCAGCAGATTATTACCGGGACACGGAAAACGCACAGATACGCAGTATTTT. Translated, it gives CATSRLLPGHGKRTDTQYF.

CDR3: CASSLRTAEAFF. CDR3 nucleotide sequence: TGTGCCAGCAGTTTAAGGACAGCAGAAGCTTTCTTT. This chain links TRBV28 with TRBJ1-1, with D possibly matching TRBD1 (6 bases). The germline V and J ends were trimmed by 2 bases and 8 bases, with 9 bases remaining between them. Germline CDR1 and CDR2: MDHEN and SYDVKM. This CDR3 is built from 12 residues.

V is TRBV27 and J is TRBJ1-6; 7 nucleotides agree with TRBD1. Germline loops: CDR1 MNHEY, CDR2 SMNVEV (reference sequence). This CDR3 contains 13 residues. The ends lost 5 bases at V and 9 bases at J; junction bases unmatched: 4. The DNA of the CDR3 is TGTGCCAGCAGTAAAGACAGGGTTTCACCCCTCCACTTT. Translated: CASSKDRVSPLHF.

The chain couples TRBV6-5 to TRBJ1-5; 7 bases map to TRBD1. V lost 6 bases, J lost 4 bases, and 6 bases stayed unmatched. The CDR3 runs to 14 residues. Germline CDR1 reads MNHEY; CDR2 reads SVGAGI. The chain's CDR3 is CASRPTGANQPQHF. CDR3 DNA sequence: TGTGCCAGCAGACCTACAGGGGCTAATCAGCCCCAGCATTTT.

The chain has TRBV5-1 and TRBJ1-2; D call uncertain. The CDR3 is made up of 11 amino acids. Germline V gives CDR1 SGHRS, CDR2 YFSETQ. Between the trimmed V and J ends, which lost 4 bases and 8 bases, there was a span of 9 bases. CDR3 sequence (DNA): TGCGCCAGCAGCGAGGGTTTCGGCTACACCTTC. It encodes CASSEGFGYTF. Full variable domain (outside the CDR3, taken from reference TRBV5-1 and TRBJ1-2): KAGVTQTPRYLIKTRGQQVTLSCSPISGHRSVSWYQQTPGQGLQFLFEYFSETQRNKGNFPGRFSGRQFSNSRSEMNVSTLELGDSALYLCASSEGFGYTFGSGTRLTVV.

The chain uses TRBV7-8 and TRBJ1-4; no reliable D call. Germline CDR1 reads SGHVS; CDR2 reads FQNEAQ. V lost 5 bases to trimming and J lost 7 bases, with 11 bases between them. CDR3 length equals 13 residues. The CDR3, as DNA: TGTGCCAGCAGCCTAGGGCAGGCTGAAAAACTGTTTTTT. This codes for CASSLGQAEKLFF.

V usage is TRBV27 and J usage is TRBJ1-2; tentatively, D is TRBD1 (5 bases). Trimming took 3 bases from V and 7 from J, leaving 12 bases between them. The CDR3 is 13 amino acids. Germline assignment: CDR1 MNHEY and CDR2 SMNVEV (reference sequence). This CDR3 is CASSFGDLSGYTF. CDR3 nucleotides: TGTGCCAGCAGTTTCGGGGACTTGTCTGGCTACACCTTC.

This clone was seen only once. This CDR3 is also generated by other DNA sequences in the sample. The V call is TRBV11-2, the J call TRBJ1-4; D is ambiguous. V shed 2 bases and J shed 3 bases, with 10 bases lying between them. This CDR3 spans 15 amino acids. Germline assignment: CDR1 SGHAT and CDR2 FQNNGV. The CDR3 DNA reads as TGTGCCAGCAGCTTATTAGGAGCGGCTAATGAAAAACTGTTTTTT. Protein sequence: CASSLLGAANEKLFF. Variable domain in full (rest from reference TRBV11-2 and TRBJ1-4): EAGVAQSPRYKIIEKRQSVAFWCNPISGHATLYWYQQILGQGPKLLIQFQNNGVVDDSQLPKDRFSAERLKGVDSTLKIQPAKLEDSAVYLCASSLLGAANEKLFFGSGTQLSVL.

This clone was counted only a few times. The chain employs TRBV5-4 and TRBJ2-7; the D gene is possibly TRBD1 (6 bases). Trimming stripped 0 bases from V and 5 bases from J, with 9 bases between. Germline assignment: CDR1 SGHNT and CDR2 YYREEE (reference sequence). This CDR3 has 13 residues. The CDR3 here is CASSLARGNEQYF. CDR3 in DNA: TGTGCCAGCAGCTTGGCCAGGGGTAACGAGCAGTACTTC.

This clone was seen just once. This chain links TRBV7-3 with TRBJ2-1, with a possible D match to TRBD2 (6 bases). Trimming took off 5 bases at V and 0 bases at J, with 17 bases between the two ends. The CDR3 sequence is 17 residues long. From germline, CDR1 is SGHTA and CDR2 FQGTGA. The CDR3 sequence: CASSSAGTGASYNEQFF. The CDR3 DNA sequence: TGTGCCAGCAGCAGTGCCGGGACGGGAGCCTCCTACAATGAGCAGTTCTTC. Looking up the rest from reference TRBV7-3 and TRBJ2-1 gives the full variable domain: GAGVSQTPSNKVTEKGKYVELRCDPISGHTALYWYRQSLGQGPEFLIYFQGTGAADDSGLPNDRFFAVRPEGSVSTLKIQRTERGDSAVYLCASSSAGTGASYNEQFFGPGTRLTVL.